This TCR beta chain was recorded in a study of post-analysis software for immune sequencing data. Study details: Relapsing-remitting, secondary progressive and progressive-relapsing courses of multiple sclerosis were included.

cDNA libraries of TCR beta carried unique molecular identifiers. Once 1 to 10 million T cells were used, a few hundred thousand cDNA molecules resulted. TCRdb called the PCR reads again in MiXCR, with one record for every CDR3 protein. In the table there are fewer than 700,000 distinct CDR3 sequences, 44% of which are singletons. In the case of this clonotype: The antigen is unknown.

The study's findings and limits: Those samples that were prepared in the same batch co-clustered strongly by F measure. For normalized Chao1 diversity, multiple sclerosis patients scored significantly lower than controls did.

Sequenced input: blood. This clonotype originated in a girl aged 5-17 years with multiple sclerosis.

The chain's CDR3 is CASGALRSTDTQYF. As DNA, the CDR3 is TGTGCCAGCGGGGCGCTTAGGAGCACAGATACGCAGTATTTT. The genes are TRBV2 and TRBJ2-3, with D possibly being TRBD1 (5 bases). V was pared by 8 bases and J by 0 bases, with 12 bases between. The CDR3 totals 14 residues. Germline CDR1 and CDR2: SNHLY and FYNNEI.